This passage covers 8 T cell receptor beta chains from one sample sequenced in a study of CD8+CD57+ T cells in acquired aplastic anemia. By flow cytometry, patients selected for sequencing had shown an expansion of CD8+CD57+ cells. Genomic DNA, serving as template, underwent TCR beta VDJ and CDR3 profiling. A single record per CDR3 protein comes from TCRdb applying MiXCR to the reads. The sample holds 150,000 to 200,000 distinct CDR3 sequences, over 55% seen once. The specimen was sorted CD4+, CD8+, or CD8+CD57+ T cells (not recorded which) from PBMCs. These receptors were collected from a human donor with aplastic anemia.

The rearrangement uses TRBV2 and TRBJ2-1; 10 bases are a match to TRBD2. The CDR3 length is 14 residues. CDR1 and CDR2 from the germline V gene are SNHLY and FYNNEI. Trimming at V came to 7 bases and at J to 4 bases, leaving 4 bases not matched to a gene. The CDR3 loop reads CASKFSGGYNEQFF. The CDR3 nucleotides read TGTGCCAGCAAATTTAGCGGGGGGTACAATGAGCAGTTCTTC.

V and J are TRBV6-4 and TRBJ2-3; D tentatively fits TRBD1 or TRBD2 (6 bases each). The germline CDR1 and CDR2 sequences are MRHNA and SNTAGT. The CDR3 covers 14 residues. V lost 8 bases to trimming and J lost 3 bases, with 15 bases between them. This chain's CDR3 is CASGQGRLTDTQYF. DNA of the CDR3: TGTGCCAGCGGCCAGGGGAGGTTAACAGATACGCAGTATTTT.

DNA of the CDR3: TGCGCCAGCAGCTTTGCACGAGCAGGGGGGGAGACCCAGTACTTC. It codes for CASSFARAGGETQYF. V is TRBV5-1 and J is TRBJ2-5; a possible D gene is TRBD1 (7 bases). In germline, CDR1 is SGHRS, CDR2 YFSETQ. Trimming took 2 bases from V and 5 from J, leaving 16 bases between them. The CDR3 has 15 residues.

J is TRBJ1-1 and V is TRBV2; the D is unclear. With 4 bases removed from V and 5 bases from J, the gap between germline ends came to 8 bases. The germline gives CDR1 SNHLY, CDR2 FYNNEI. CDR3 length: 12 residues. The CDR3 sequence: CASSALGTEAFF. The CDR3 nucleotides are TGTGCCAGCAGTGCCCTGGGGACTGAAGCTTTCTTT.

This rearrangement joins TRBV20-1 to TRBJ2-2; D is possibly TRBD1 (6 bases). Germline loops: CDR1 DFQATT, CDR2 SNEGSKA (reference sequence). Between the trimmed V and J ends, which lost 1 base and 7 bases, there was a span of 13 bases. The CDR3 sequence is 14 residues long. In DNA form, the CDR3 reads TGCAGTGCTAGAGCCTCAGGGGTGGTCGGGGAGCTGTTTTTT. This gives the protein CSARASGVVGELFF.

This clonotype was recorded once. This sequence joins TRBV20-1 and TRBJ1-1; possible D gene TRBD1, 5 bases. The CDR3 loop spans 15 amino acids. Trimming removed 5 bases at V and 5 bases at J, with 21 bases between. The germline CDR1 and CDR2 sequences are DFQATT and SNEGSKA (reference sequence). Written as DNA, the CDR3 is TGCAGTGCTCCCGAGCCCTTCCAGGGACGGACTGAAGCTTTCTTT. It translates to CSAPEPFQGRTEAFF.

The chain recombines TRBV6-4 with TRBJ1-6; possibly TRBD1 for D (6 bases). The CDR3 sequence is 15 residues long. V lost 3 bases, J lost 7 bases, and 13 bases lay in between. Germline V lookup: CDR1 MRHNA, CDR2 SNTAGT. In nucleotides, the CDR3 is TGTGCCAGCAGTGAGGTCGGGGGGCTGAATTCACCCCTCCACTTT. Translating it yields CASSEVGGLNSPLHF.

Many counts were recorded for this clonotype. The chain carries TRBV10-1 and TRBJ1-4; D unresolved. V was clipped by 0 bases and J by 3 bases, with 8 bases between them. This CDR3 comprises 15 residues. CDR1 WNHNN and CDR2 SYGVQD come from the germline V gene (reference sequence). The CDR3 is CASSESIIPNEKLFF. DNA of the CDR3: TGCGCCAGCAGTGAGTCGATAATCCCTAATGAAAAACTGTTTTTT.